A single sample is the source of the 25 T cell receptor beta chains below, sequenced in a study of T cell responses to AZD1222 COVID-19 vaccine. The data were produced by immunoSEQ multiplex PCR, yet TCRdb's version contains in-frame clones alone and is incomplete. The sample lists approximately 91,000 clones, around nine tenths occurring once. Sequenced here: peripheral blood, sampled on day 0 of AZD1222 vaccination. These receptors came from an adult in good health.

This chain connects TRBV12-5 to TRBJ1-1, with 7 bases identical to TRBD1. The trim removed 6 bases at V and 4 bases at J, leaving 11 bases unmatched. Germline values: CDR1 LGHNT, CDR2 FRNRAP. The length of the CDR3 is 15 residues. CDR3 protein: CASGPTGQLATEAFF. DNA for the CDR3: TGTGCTAGTGGCCCAACGGGACAGCTAGCCACTGAAGCTTTCTTT.

As regards this clone: This CDR3 is also generated by other DNA sequences in the sample. The chain employs TRBV5-1 and TRBJ1-1; no definite D call. CDR1 and CDR2 from the germline V gene are SGHRS and YFSETQ. V dropped 0 bases and J dropped 0 bases, with 6 bases sitting between them. CDR3 length: 14 amino acids. CDR3 in amino acids: CASSLGQMNTEAFF. For the CDR3, the DNA is TGCGCCAGCAGCTTGGGTCAAATGAACACTGAAGCTTTCTTT.

The V and J genes are TRBV3-1 (or the pseudogene TRBV3-2) and TRBJ1-5, with D perhaps matching TRBD1 (5 bases). Germline loops: CDR1 LGHDT, CDR2 YNNKEL (reference sequence). CDR3 size: 16 residues. Between the trimmed V and J ends, which lost 1 base and 4 bases, there was a span of 14 bases. CDR3 sequence (DNA): TGTGCCAGCAGCCAAGCCCTCAGGGCCTTAAATCAGCCCCAGCATTTT. Translation gives CASSQALRALNQPQHF.

This clone was seen a few times. The DNA of the CDR3 is TGTGCCAGCAGCTTAACAAGGGACAGGGGAGGGACTGAAGCTTTCTTT. Residues: CASSLTRDRGGTEAFF. This chain joins TRBV7-3 and TRBJ1-1; 10 nucleotides align to TRBD1. CDR1 and CDR2 (germline): SGHTA, FQGTGA. Trimming cost V 0 bases and J 5 bases; bases outside gene matches: 6. This CDR3 has 16 amino acids.

This clone was counted only a few times. The gene calls are TRBV3-1 (or the pseudogene TRBV3-2) and TRBJ1-2; D is possibly TRBD1 (6 bases). The CDR3 has 14 amino acids. CDR1 LGHDT and CDR2 YNNKEL come from the germline V gene (reference sequence). Trimming shortened V by 4 bases and J by 0 bases, and 9 bases separated the two germline ends. CDR3 coding DNA: TGTGCCAGCAGCCTCGGACAGTCTAACTATGGCTACACCTTC. The encoded protein is CASSLGQSNYGYTF.

CDR3 in DNA: TGTGCTAGTGCCTGGGACAGTGGTACAGATACGCAGTATTTT. Protein: CASAWDSGTDTQYF. V and J are TRBV12-5 and TRBJ2-3; 7 bases fit TRBD1. J gave up 3 bases and V 7 bases, and 7 bases lay outside the gene matches. The CDR3 spans 14 residues. Germline V gene lookup returns CDR1 LGHNT and CDR2 FRNRAP.

The V call is TRBV11-3, the J call TRBJ2-5, with TRBD1 identical over 9 bases. This CDR3 spans 14 amino acids. Germline trimming cut 5 bases from V and 2 bases from J; bases unmatched to any gene: 3. Germline V gives CDR1 SGHNT, CDR2 YENEEA. CDR3 bases: TGTGCCAGCAGCCCGACAGGGGGGCAAGAGACCCAGTACTTC. This translates into CASSPTGGQETQYF.

The genes are TRBV7-2 and TRBJ1-4, with TRBD1 as a possible D gene (6 bases). From germline, CDR1 is SGHTA and CDR2 FQGNSA. The CDR3 totals 16 residues. V was cut by 3 bases and J by 4 bases, with 15 bases left in between. CDR3 region: CASSLQSGTFNEKLFF. CDR3 bases: TGTGCCAGCAGCTTGCAGTCAGGGACATTTAATGAAAAACTGTTTTTT.

The chain links TRBV5-1 to TRBJ2-7, with D perhaps TRBD1 or TRBD2 (5 bases each). The V gene's germline CDR1 is SGHRS and CDR2 YFSETQ. V was cut by 4 bases and J by 2 bases, with 16 bases left in between. The CDR3 has 15 amino acids. CDR3 nucleotide sequence: TGCGCCAGCAGCCCCTCAGGGACGGGCGCCTACGAGCAGTACTTC. This translates into CASSPSGTGAYEQYF.

The CDR3 spells CASVQGDQPQHF. CDR3 DNA sequence: TGTGCCAGCGTACAGGGTGATCAGCCCCAGCATTTT. The chain employs TRBV6-5 and TRBJ1-5; a possible D gene is TRBD1 (6 bases). From germline, CDR1 is MNHEY and CDR2 SVGAGI. Trimming removed 8 bases from V and 5 bases from J, with 10 bases in between. CDR3 length: 12 amino acids.

This chain uses TRBV15 with TRBJ2-6; no firm D call. Per the germline V gene, CDR1 is LNHNV and CDR2 is YYDKDF (reference sequence). The CDR3 covers 15 residues. V dropped 1 base and J dropped 1 base, with 5 bases sitting between them. As DNA, the CDR3 is TGTGCCACCAGCAGAGGGAGATCTGGGGCCAACGTCCTGACTTTC. Amino acid sequence: CATSRGRSGANVLTF.

This clone is a singleton in its sample. The V gene is TRBV7-3, the J gene TRBJ1-6; D is undetermined. Germline CDR1 is SGHTA and CDR2 is FQGTGA. CDR3 size: 13 residues. V lost 5 bases and J lost 11, with 13 bases in between. The CDR3 here is CASSQTGRPPLHF. CDR3 in DNA: TGTGCCAGCAGCCAAACGGGGAGGCCACCCCTCCACTTT.

This chain links TRBV6-6 with TRBJ2-5, with D unresolved. Germline CDR1 is MNHNY and CDR2 is SVGAGI (reference sequence). Trimming left V 6 bases short and J 3 bases short, with 11 bases between. The CDR3 spans 13 residues. The chain's CDR3 is CASSPRAKETQYF. The CDR3 bases are TGTGCCAGCAGCCCCCGGGCGAAAGAGACCCAGTACTTC.

This chain uses TRBV19 with TRBJ1-2; TRBD1 aligns across 7 bases. J was trimmed by 3 bases and V by 7 bases; bases with no gene match: 5. Germline lookup yields CDR1 LNHDA and CDR2 SQIVND (reference sequence). The CDR3 sequence is 13 residues long. In nucleotides, the CDR3 is TGTGCCAGTACCGGGACAGAAGACTATGGCTACACCTTC. Translation: CASTGTEDYGYTF.

This clone was detected only once. This chain connects TRBV5-1 to TRBJ1-1, with 10 bases matching TRBD1. V trimming: 3 bases; J trimming: 6 bases; junction bases outside the gene matches: 5. Germline V CDR1 and CDR2: SGHRS, YFSETQ. The CDR3 totals 14 residues. Here the CDR3 reads CASSSAGQGSEAFF. The DNA of the CDR3 is TGCGCCAGCAGCTCCGCGGGACAGGGGTCTGAAGCTTTCTTT.

This chain links TRBV30 with TRBJ1-2; maybe TRBD1 (6 bases). This CDR3 contains 13 residues. V lost 0 bases and J lost 8, with 13 bases in between. Germline V gene lookup returns CDR1 GTSNPN and CDR2 SVGIG (reference sequence). The CDR3 DNA follows: TGTGCCTGGAGTGTACAACAGGGTAGGGGCTACACCTTC. Its translation is CAWSVQQGRGYTF.

V and J are TRBV29-1 and TRBJ2-7; TRBD1 might be the D (6 bases). The germline V gene has CDR1 SQVTM and CDR2 ANQGSEA. The V end was cut by 4 bases, the J end by 3 bases, with 13 bases between. CDR3 length: 13 residues. CDR3 bases: TGCAGCGTTGCGGGACAATACATCTACGAGCAGTACTTC. Protein product: CSVAGQYIYEQYF.

This clone was observed a few times. The chain couples TRBV11-1 to TRBJ1-6; the D is unclear. This CDR3 is 14 amino acids long. V gave up 2 bases and J gave up 6 bases, with 8 bases separating them. From germline, CDR1 is SGHAT and CDR2 FQDESV (reference sequence). CDR3: CASSLFEGNSPLHF. CDR3 DNA: TGTGCCAGCAGCTTATTTGAGGGTAATTCACCCCTCCACTTT. The entire variable domain, with the rest obtained from reference TRBV11-1 and TRBJ1-6, is as follows: EAEVAQSPRYKITEKSQAVAFWCDPISGHATLYWYRQILGQGPELLVQFQDESVVDDSQLPKDRFSAERLKGVDSTLKIQPAELGDSAMYLCASSLFEGNSPLHFGNGTRLTVT.

This rearrangement joins TRBV5-1 to TRBJ1-2; D is undetermined. The V end was cut by 0 bases, the J end by 8 bases, with 11 bases between. The CDR3 contains 13 residues. Germline V lookup: CDR1 SGHRS, CDR2 YFSETQ. CDR3 in DNA: TGCGCCAGCAGCTTGGCGGGCACCTTAGGCTACACCTTC. Protein sequence: CASSLAGTLGYTF.

V gene TRBV3-1 (or the pseudogene TRBV3-2) combines with J gene TRBJ1-5, with unresolved D. Germline loops: CDR1 LGHDT, CDR2 YNNKEL (reference sequence). The CDR3 has 14 residues. Trimming cost V 0 bases and J 2 bases, with 5 bases left between them. CDR3: CASSQDNGNQPQHF. The CDR3, as DNA: TGTGCCAGCAGCCAAGATAACGGCAATCAGCCCCAGCATTTT.

J is TRBJ1-2 and V is TRBV5-6; D unclear. Trimming removed 0 bases at V and 2 bases at J, with 8 bases between. Germline CDR1 SGHDT, CDR2 YYEEEE. The CDR3 spans 14 residues. CDR3 sequence (DNA): TGTGCCAGCAGCTTGGTTTCAGGAAACTATGGCTACACCTTC. This translates into CASSLVSGNYGYTF.

This rearrangement joins TRBV7-9 to TRBJ2-1, with 10 bases identical to TRBD2. The CDR3 runs to 16 residues. Trimming cost V 1 base and J 9 bases; bases outside gene matches: 9. Germline V gene data show CDR1 as SEHNR and CDR2 as FQNEAQ (reference sequence). The CDR3 DNA sequence: TGTGCCAGCAGCTTAGAGGTAGCGGGGGGAGCGGGTGAGCAGTTCTTC. This sequence encodes CASSLEVAGGAGEQFF. Combining the CDR3 with reference TRBV7-9 and TRBJ2-1 gives the whole variable domain DTGVSQNPRHKITKRGQNVTFRCDPISEHNRLYWYRQTLGQGPEFLTYFQNEAQLEKSRLLSDRFSAERPKGSFSTLEIQRTEQGDSAMYLCASSLEVAGGAGEQFFGPGTRLTVL.

This rearrangement joins TRBV19 to TRBJ2-1; perhaps TRBD1 as D (6 bases). CDR3 size: 15 residues. V lost 8 bases and J 3 bases, leaving 17 bases between the germline ends. CDR1 and CDR2 from the germline V gene are LNHDA and SQIVND (reference sequence). The CDR3 region is CASQGTGTDYNEQFF. Written as DNA, the CDR3 is TGTGCCAGTCAGGGGACCGGGACGGACTACAATGAGCAGTTCTTC. The whole variable domain, filled in from reference TRBV19 and TRBJ2-1, reads DGGITQSPKYLFRKEGQNVTLSCEQNLNHDAMYWYRQDPGQGLRLIYYSQIVNDFQKGDIAEGYSVSREKKESFPLTVTSAQKNPTAFYLCASQGTGTDYNEQFFGPGTRLTVL.

The chain has TRBV6-5 and TRBJ1-5, with D hard to call. CDR3 length: 14 residues. V was trimmed by 2 bases and J by 6 bases, leaving 11 bases between them. Germline loops: CDR1 MNHEY, CDR2 SVGAGI. The CDR3 loop is CASSYDGRVQPQHF. In DNA, the CDR3 is TGTGCCAGCAGTTACGACGGCCGGGTTCAGCCCCAGCATTTT.

This clone was detected a few times. The chain recombines TRBV18 with TRBJ1-5; D is undetermined. The CDR3 length is 13 residues. V was clipped by 2 bases and J by 4 bases, with 6 bases between them. Germline-derived CDR1 and CDR2 are KGHSH and LQKENI. CDR3 loop: CASSPIRNQPQHF. The CDR3 DNA reads as TGTGCCAGCTCACCAATACGTAATCAGCCCCAGCATTTT.